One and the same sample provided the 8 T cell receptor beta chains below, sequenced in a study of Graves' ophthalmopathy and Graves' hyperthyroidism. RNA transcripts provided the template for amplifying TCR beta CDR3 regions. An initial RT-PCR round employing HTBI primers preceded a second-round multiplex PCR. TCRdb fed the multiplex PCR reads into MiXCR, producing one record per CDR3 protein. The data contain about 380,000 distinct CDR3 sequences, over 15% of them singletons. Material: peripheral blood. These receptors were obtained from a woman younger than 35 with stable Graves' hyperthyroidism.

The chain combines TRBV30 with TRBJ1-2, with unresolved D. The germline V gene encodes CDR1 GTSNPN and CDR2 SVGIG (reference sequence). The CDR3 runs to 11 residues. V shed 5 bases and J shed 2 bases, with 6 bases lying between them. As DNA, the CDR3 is TGTGCCTGGGACCTCAACTATGGCTACACCTTC. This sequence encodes CAWDLNYGYTF.

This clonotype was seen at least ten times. DNA of the CDR3: TGTGCCAGCAGTTTTGGGGGTGGTGGCAATCAGCCCCAGCATTTT. Its translation: CASSFGGGGNQPQHF. The chain recombines TRBV12-3 or TRBV12-4 with TRBJ1-5, with D possibly being TRBD1 (5 bases). The CDR3 runs to 15 residues. Trimming pared 3 bases from V and 2 bases from J, leaving 11 bases between.

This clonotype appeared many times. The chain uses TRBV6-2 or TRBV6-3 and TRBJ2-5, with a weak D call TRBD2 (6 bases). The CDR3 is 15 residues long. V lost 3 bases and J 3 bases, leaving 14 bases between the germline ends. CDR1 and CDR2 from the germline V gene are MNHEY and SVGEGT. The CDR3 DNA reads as TGTGCCAGCAGTTATAGGGGTGGAGGGAAAGAGACCCAGTACTTC. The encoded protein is CASSYRGGGKETQYF.

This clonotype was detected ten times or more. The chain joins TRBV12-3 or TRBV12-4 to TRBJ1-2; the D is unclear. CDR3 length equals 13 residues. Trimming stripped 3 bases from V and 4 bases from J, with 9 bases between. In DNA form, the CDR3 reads TGTGCCAGCAGTTTTGAGGGTTTCTATGGCTACACCTTC. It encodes CASSFEGFYGYTF.

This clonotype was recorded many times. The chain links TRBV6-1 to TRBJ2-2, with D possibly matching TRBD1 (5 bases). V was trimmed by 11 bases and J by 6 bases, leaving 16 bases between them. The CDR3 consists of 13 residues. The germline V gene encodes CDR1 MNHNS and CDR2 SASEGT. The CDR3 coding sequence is TGTGCCGGATCCAGGGTTCCGGCCGGGGAGCTGTTTTTT. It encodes CAGSRVPAGELFF.

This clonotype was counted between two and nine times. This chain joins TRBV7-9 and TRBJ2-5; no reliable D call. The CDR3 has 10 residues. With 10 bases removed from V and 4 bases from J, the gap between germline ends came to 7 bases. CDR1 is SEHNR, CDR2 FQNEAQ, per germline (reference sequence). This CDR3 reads CATERETQYF. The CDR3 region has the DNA TGTGCCACCGAAAGAGAGACCCAGTACTTC.

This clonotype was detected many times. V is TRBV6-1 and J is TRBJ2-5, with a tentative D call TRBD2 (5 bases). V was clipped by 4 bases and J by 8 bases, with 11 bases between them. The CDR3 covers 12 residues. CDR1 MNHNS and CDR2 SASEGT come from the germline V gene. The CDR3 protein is CASSAGGGTQYF. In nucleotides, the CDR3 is TGTGCCAGCAGTGCCGGTGGAGGAACCCAGTACTTC.

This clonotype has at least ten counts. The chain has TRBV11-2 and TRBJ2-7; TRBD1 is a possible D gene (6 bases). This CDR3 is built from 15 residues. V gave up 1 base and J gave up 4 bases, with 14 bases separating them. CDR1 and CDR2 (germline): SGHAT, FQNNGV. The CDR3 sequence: CASSLVEAGEYEQYF. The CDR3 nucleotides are TGTGCCAGCAGCTTAGTTGAGGCAGGGGAGTACGAGCAGTACTTC.